The clone carrying this T cell receptor beta chain appeared once. Its antigen is unknown. TCR beta from blood CD8+ and CD4+ T cells was sequenced. RNA, at about 0.45 to 1 ug, was reverse transcribed with random hexamers. TCR beta CDR3 was amplified by immunoSEQ covering 54 Vbeta and 13 Jbeta. One entry per CDR3 protein, called by TCRdb with MiXCR from the immunoSEQ multiplex PCR reads. Of roughly 190,000 distinct CDR3 sequences in the sample, 90% to 96% were seen once. The data stem from a study of CD8 T cells in Susac syndrome. Study-level findings and limits: CD4+ T cell repertoires in Susac syndrome exhibited no evidence of clonal expansion.

Trimming left V 5 bases short and J 2 bases short, with 10 bases between. Per germline, CDR1 SEHNR and CDR2 FQNEAQ (reference sequence). This CDR3 has 13 residues. The J gene is TRBJ2-7, the V gene TRBV7-9; D call uncertain. This clonotype was sampled from a human donor with Susac syndrome. Specimen: CD4+ T cells from PBMCs. The CDR3 is CASSVADTYEQYF. The CDR3 DNA reads as TGTGCCAGCAGCGTGGCAGACACCTACGAGCAGTACTTC.